This is a list of T cell receptor beta chains from one sample in a study of T-cell memory formation after mild COVID-19. One entry per CDR3 protein results from TCRdb running MiXCR on the 5' RACE reads. The sample records around 370,000 distinct CDR3 sequences, 20% to 25% being singletons. The sequencing sample was made of PBMCs or a T cell subset sorted from them (not recorded which). These receptors were obtained from an adult woman who had mild COVID-19 (a few samples of this study predate the infection). Cell type and time point are not known. Each CDR3 is given with its conserved first and last residue. D genes are given only for firm matches. Not all rows give a size; the values are once, few, many and, for expanded clones, a class.

j_call,v_call,clone_size,d_call,cdr3_nt,cdr3_aa
TRBJ1-5,TRBV4-3,many,NA,TGCGCCAGCAGCCAAGGGAAGATTAGCAATCAGCCCCAGCATTTT,CASSQGKISNQPQHF
TRBJ1-1,TRBV5-5,few,NA,TGTGCCAGCAGCCCGCCGGCAGTCGCCGACACTGAAGCTTTCTTT,CASSPPAVADTEAFF
TRBJ1-2,TRBV7-8,NA,NA,TGTGCCAGCACCGAACGTGCGGCCGAGGGCTATGGCTACACCTTC,CASTERAAEGYGYTF
TRBJ2-7,TRBV18,NA,NA,TGTGCCAGCTCACCTACAGCACAGAGCGAGCAGTACTTC,CASSPTAQSEQYF
TRBJ2-7,TRBV30,NA,TRBD2,TGTGCCTGGAGTTCTAGCGGCACCTACGAGCAGTACTTC,CAWSSSGTYEQYF
TRBJ2-7,TRBV7-9,NA,NA,TGTGCCAGCAGCTTTAGCGGCTGGGAGCAGTACTTC,CASSFSGWEQYF
TRBJ1-2,TRBV7-8,few,TRBD1,TGTGCCAGCAGCTTACGGACAGGGGAGAGGGATGGCTACACCTTC,CASSLRTGERDGYTF
TRBJ2-3,TRBV27,NA,TRBD2,TGTGCCACCTCCGTTGGGAGGGACGATACGCAGTATTTT,CATSVGRDDTQYF
TRBJ2-1,TRBV3-1,NA,NA,TGTGCCAGCAGCCAAGGAGGGCGGGGTGAGCAGTTCTTC,CASSQGGRGEQFF
TRBJ2-1,TRBV7-2,NA,NA,TGTGCCAGCAGCTTAGGGCTAAACCCCATCAATGAGCAGTTCTTC,CASSLGLNPINEQFF
TRBJ2-7,TRBV6-1,few,TRBD2,TGTGCCAGCAGTGCTAGCGGGGCCAGCTCCTACGAGCAGTACTTC,CASSASGASSYEQYF
TRBJ2-1,TRBV5-1,many,NA,TGCGCCAGCAGCTTGTCAACAGGGGAGCAGTTCTTC,CASSLSTGEQFF
TRBJ2-1,TRBV20-1,few,NA,TGCAGTGCCACGTTTCCCCTAGGGGGATACAATGAGCAGTTCTTC,CSATFPLGGYNEQFF
TRBJ2-1,TRBV5-1,few,NA,TGCGCCAGCAGCTTGTTAGATCGGGACGACAATGAGCAGTTCTTC,CASSLLDRDDNEQFF